This is a list of T cell receptor beta chains from one sample in a study of OX40 agonist ivuxolimab in advanced cancers. TCRdb's table, derived via immunoSEQ multiplex PCR, lists solely in-frame clones and lacks some. The sample lists 65,000 to 70,000 clones, roughly 90% occurring once. This sample comprised CD4+ or CD8+ T cells sorted from blood, obtained in a trial of the OX40 agonist ivuxolimab. The origin of the receptors is an adult with an advanced solid tumor such as melanoma, head and neck, liver or kidney cancer. CDR3s include the opening cysteine and the closing phenylalanine or tryptophan. A D gene is named only where the DNA matches it firmly. Expanded clones are given a class, and other clones once, few, many or no size at all.

D gene	clone size	V gene	J gene	CDR3 protein	CDR3 DNA
TRBD1	NA	TRBV18	TRBJ1-2	CASSPTGVYYGYTF	TGTGCCAGCTCACCGACAGGGGTTTACTATGGCTACACCTTC
NA	once	TRBV11-1	TRBJ2-1	CATTRIRTTNEQFF	TGTGCCACTACACGGATTAGGACTACCAATGAGCAGTTCTTC
NA	once	TRBV27	TRBJ1-6	CASSYSNSPLHF	TGTGCCAGCAGCTACAGTAATTCACCCCTCCACTTT
NA	NA	TRBV2	TRBJ1-5	CASSEGWGRGNQPQHF	TGTGCCAGCAGTGAAGGTTGGGGAAGAGGTAATCAGCCCCAGCATTTT
TRBD2	NA	TRBV18	TRBJ2-5	CATKSGGQETQYF	TGTGCCACCAAGTCGGGGGGCCAAGAGACCCAGTACTTC
NA	NA	TRBV5-1	TRBJ2-3	CASSSTDLLGTDTQYF	TGCGCCAGCAGCTCGACAGATCTCCTAGGCACAGATACGCAGTATTTT
TRBD1	NA	TRBV28	TRBJ1-6	CASSPPTGFNSPLHF	TGTGCCAGCAGTCCCCCGACAGGGTTCAATTCACCCCTCCACTTT
NA	NA	TRBV10-2	TRBJ1-1	CASKEAWGESTEAFF	TGCGCCAGCAAAGAGGCGTGGGGCGAGTCCACTGAAGCTTTCTTT
TRBD1	NA	TRBV2	TRBJ2-5	CASTDRAASQTQYF	TGTGCCAGCACAGACAGGGCTGCGAGTCAGACCCAGTACTTC
NA	NA	TRBV7-2	TRBJ1-2	CASSPWGGQINYGYTF	TGTGCCAGCAGCCCCTGGGGGGGCCAAATTAACTATGGCTACACCTTC
NA	NA	TRBV6-1	TRBJ1-1	CASSELQGRSEAFF	TGTGCCAGCAGTGAACTTCAGGGAAGATCTGAAGCTTTCTTT
TRBD2	few	TRBV29-1	TRBJ2-1	CSVEVLGGTVPLNEQFF	TGCAGCGTTGAAGTTTTGGGGGGGACCGTTCCCCTCAATGAGCAGTTCTTC
NA	NA	TRBV20-1	TRBJ2-5	CSALQEAQYF	TGCAGTGCGCTACAAGAGGCCCAGTACTTC
NA	few	TRBV7-9	TRBJ1-6	CASSSDSNSPLHF	TGTGCCAGCAGCTCGGACAGCAATTCACCCCTCCACTTT
TRBD2	NA	TRBV29-1	TRBJ2-3	CSGRRTSDSTDTQYF	TGCAGCGGCCGACGGACTAGCGACAGCACAGATACGCAGTATTTT
TRBD2	NA	TRBV2	TRBJ2-3	CASSSSGSGTDTQYF	TGTGCCAGCAGCTCTAGCGGGAGCGGGACAGATACGCAGTATTTT
NA	NA	TRBV6-4	TRBJ2-4	CASTHQQVLAKNIQYF	TGTGCCAGCACTCACCAGCAGGTACTAGCCAAAAACATTCAGTACTTC
NA	NA	TRBV5-4	TRBJ1-3	CASSRGGFSGNTIYF	TGTGCCAGCTCGAGGGGAGGTTTCTCTGGAAACACCATATATTTT
NA	NA	TRBV28	TRBJ1-2	CASKTQERAGYGYTF	TGTGCCAGCAAAACACAGGAAAGGGCCGGCTATGGCTACACCTTC
NA	NA	TRBV7-9	TRBJ1-1	CASSSQGLNTEAFF	TGTGCCAGCAGCAGTCAGGGTTTGAACACTGAAGCTTTCTTT
NA	NA	TRBV6-6	TRBJ1-2	CASSPAIRPGYTF	TGTGCCAGCAGCCCCGCAATCAGGCCTGGCTACACCTTC
NA	few	TRBV5-1	TRBJ2-2	CASSISQSLFF	TGCGCCAGCAGTATTTCTCAGTCATTGTTTTTT
NA	NA	TRBV30	TRBJ2-7	CAWTPDSSYEQYF	TGTGCCTGGACCCCGGACAGTTCCTACGAGCAGTACTTC
TRBD1	few	TRBV19	TRBJ1-2	CASTPDRSYGYTF	TGTGCCAGTACCCCGGACAGGTCCTATGGCTACACCTTC
TRBD2	NA	TRBV30	TRBJ2-7	CAWRRSGGLYEQYF	TGTGCCTGGAGGAGGAGCGGGGGCCTCTACGAGCAGTACTTC
TRBD2	NA	TRBV7-6	TRBJ2-7	CASSPNGLAVEQYF	TGTGCCAGCAGCCCCAATGGACTAGCGGTCGAGCAGTACTTC
TRBD2	NA	TRBV19	TRBJ2-2	CASRTSGTFRGELFF	TGTGCCAGCCGGACTAGCGGGACTTTCAGGGGGGAGCTGTTTTTT
NA	NA	TRBV9	TRBJ2-2	CASSGGASEVNTGELFF	TGTGCCAGCAGCGGGGGGGCTAGCGAGGTTAACACCGGGGAGCTGTTTTTT
NA	NA	TRBV5-1	TRBJ1-4	CASSFGGVATNEKLFF	TGCGCCAGCAGCTTTGGGGGGGTAGCAACTAATGAAAAACTGTTTTTT
NA	NA	TRBV6-6	TRBJ1-5	CASSYGGRSNQPQHF	TGTGCCAGCAGTTACGGGGGCAGAAGCAATCAGCCCCAGCATTTT
NA	NA	TRBV11-1	TRBJ2-5	CASTEGTKETQYF	TGTGCCAGCACCGAAGGGACAAAAGAGACCCAGTACTTC
NA	few	TRBV7-9	TRBJ2-3	CASGTGSGADTQYF	TGTGCCAGCGGTACGGGGTCTGGCGCAGATACGCAGTATTTT
TRBD1	NA	TRBV19	TRBJ1-5	CASSQGVGSNQPQHF	TGTGCCAGTTCACAGGGGGTGGGGAGCAATCAGCCCCAGCATTTT
NA	NA	TRBV21-1	TRBJ2-3	CASSGRDKSTDTQYF	TGTGCCAGCAGCGGCCGGGACAAAAGCACAGATACGCAGTATTTT
TRBD1	NA	TRBV18	TRBJ1-4	CASSRPGQGNEKLFF	TGTGCCAGCTCACGACCGGGACAGGGGAATGAAAAACTGTTTTTT
NA	NA	TRBV7-9	TRBJ2-2	CASSPHPMSGELFF	TGTGCCAGCAGCCCTCATCCCATGAGCGGGGAGCTGTTTTTT
NA	once	TRBV6-5	TRBJ2-1	CASRSQSYNEQFF	TGTGCCAGCAGGTCACAATCCTACAATGAGCAGTTCTTC
NA	NA	TRBV27	TRBJ2-5	CASSLGGLSETQYF	TGTGCCAGCAGTTTGGGGGGGCTGTCAGAGACCCAGTACTTC
TRBD1	NA	TRBV19	TRBJ1-3	CASSTGGYSGNTIYF	TGTGCCAGTAGTACAGGGGGTTACTCTGGAAACACCATATATTTT
TRBD1	NA	TRBV29-1	TRBJ1-1	CSVGTGARMNTEAFF	TGCAGCGTTGGGACAGGGGCCAGGATGAACACTGAAGCTTTCTTT
NA	few	TRBV11-2	TRBJ1-6	CASSLVLVGNSPLHF	TGTGCCAGCAGCTTAGTCCTCGTCGGGAATTCACCCCTCCACTTT
NA	few	TRBV2	TRBJ1-5	CASSRTVNQPQHF	TGTGCCAGCTCAAGGACAGTTAATCAGCCCCAGCATTTT
TRBD1	once	TRBV11-2	TRBJ2-2	CASSVRQGTGELFF	TGTGCCAGCAGCGTACGACAGGGCACCGGGGAGCTGTTTTTT
NA	NA	TRBV7-9	TRBJ2-7	CASSLGQGNYEQYF	TGTGCCAGCAGCTTAGGGCAGGGAAACTACGAGCAGTACTTC
NA	once	TRBV5-1	TRBJ1-1	CASSLEQGEAFF	TGCGCCAGCAGCTTGGAGCAGGGTGAAGCTTTCTTT
NA	NA	TRBV11-3	TRBJ2-1	CASSSSSYNEQFF	TGTGCCAGCAGTAGTAGCTCCTACAATGAGCAGTTCTTC
TRBD1	NA	TRBV14	TRBJ1-3	CASSQVRTGVWDTIYF	TGTGCCAGCAGCCAAGTGAGGACAGGCGTCTGGGACACCATATATTTT
TRBD2	NA	TRBV10-2	TRBJ2-1	CASSEASGTTSYNEQFF	TGCGCCAGCAGTGAGGCTAGCGGGACGACTTCCTACAATGAGCAGTTCTTC
TRBD1	NA	TRBV11-2	TRBJ2-7	CASSFEDRGPNEQYF	TGTGCCAGCAGCTTCGAGGACAGGGGGCCCAACGAGCAGTACTTC
NA	NA	TRBV7-9	TRBJ1-1	CASSFVNTEAFF	TGTGCCAGCAGCTTTGTGAACACTGAAGCTTTCTTT
NA	NA	TRBV7-9	TRBJ2-1	CASSQAGERYNEQFF	TGTGCCAGCAGCCAGGCAGGAGAGAGGTACAATGAGCAGTTCTTC